This entry is about one TCR beta chain. Its antigen remains unknown. At one end, the junction sequence differs from germline, possibly due to a read error. TCR beta libraries were prepared from cDNA with unique molecular identifiers. When about 0.9 to 10 million T cells were used, they gave around 500,000 cDNA molecules. TCRdb reprocessed the PCR reads via MiXCR and lists one record per CDR3 protein. The sample has approximately 730,000 distinct CDR3 sequences; just under 30% are singletons. This CDR3 contains 16 residues. Germline V gene lookup returns CDR1 DFQATT and CDR2 SNEGSKA (reference sequence). These data are taken from a study of post-analysis software for immune sequencing data. General observations from the study: A significant reduction in normalized Chao1 diversity was observed in multiple sclerosis patients versus controls. Comparison of patients with controls showed a handful of TRBV segments more frequent in patients, TRBV5-6, TRBV5-1 and TRBV20-1 among them. Analysis by F measure revealed that same-batch samples clustered strongly together.

Sequenced: blood. The TCR comes from a girl between 10 and 17 years old with multiple sclerosis. This chain connects TRBV20-1 to TRBJ2-5, with TRBD2 as a possible D gene (5 bases). The J call is doubtful: the DNA matches TRBJ2-7 better. The CDR3 DNA follows: TGCAGTACTAGAGTGAACGAGGGCCGTCATCTTTACGAGCAGTACTTC. Its translation is CSTRVNEGRHLYEQYF.